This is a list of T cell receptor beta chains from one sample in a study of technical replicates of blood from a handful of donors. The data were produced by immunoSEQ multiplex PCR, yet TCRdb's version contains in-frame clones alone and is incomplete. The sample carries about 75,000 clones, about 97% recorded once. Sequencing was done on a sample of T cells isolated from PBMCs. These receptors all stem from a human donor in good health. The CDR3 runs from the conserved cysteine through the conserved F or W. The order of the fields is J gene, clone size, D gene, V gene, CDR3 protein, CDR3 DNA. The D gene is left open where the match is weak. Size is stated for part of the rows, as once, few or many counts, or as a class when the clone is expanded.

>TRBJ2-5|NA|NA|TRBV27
CASSTGETQYF
TGTGCCAGCAGTACAGGAGAGACCCAGTACTTC
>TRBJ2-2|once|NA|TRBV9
CASSPLSGELFF
TGTGCCAGCAGCCCTCTGAGCGGGGAGCTGTTTTTT
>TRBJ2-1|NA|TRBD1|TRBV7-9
CASSAIPGQGTDEQFF
TGTGCCAGCAGCGCGATTCCGGGACAGGGTACCGATGAGCAGTTCTTC
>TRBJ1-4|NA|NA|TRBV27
CAIRGSGNEKLFF
TGTGCCATCAGGGGAAGCGGGAATGAAAAACTGTTTTTT
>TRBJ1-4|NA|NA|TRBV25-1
CASSASGSNNEKLFF
TGTGCCAGCAGTGCGTCCGGGAGCAATAATGAAAAACTGTTTTTT
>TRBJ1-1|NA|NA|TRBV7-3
CASSLTGLTEAFF
TGTGCCAGCAGCTTAACTGGCCTCACTGAAGCTTTCTTT
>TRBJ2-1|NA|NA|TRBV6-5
CASRISSYNEQFF
TGTGCCAGCAGGATTAGCTCCTACAATGAGCAGTTCTTC
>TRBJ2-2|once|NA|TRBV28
CASRFYSAGELFF
TGTGCCAGCCGCTTCTACAGTGCCGGGGAGCTGTTTTTT
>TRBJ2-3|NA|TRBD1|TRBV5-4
CASSFTGDTDTQYF
TGTGCCAGCAGCTTCACAGGGGACACAGATACGCAGTATTTT
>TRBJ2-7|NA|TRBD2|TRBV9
CASSGSGSASSEQYF
TGTGCCAGCAGCGGCAGCGGGAGTGCGTCGAGCGAGCAGTACTTC